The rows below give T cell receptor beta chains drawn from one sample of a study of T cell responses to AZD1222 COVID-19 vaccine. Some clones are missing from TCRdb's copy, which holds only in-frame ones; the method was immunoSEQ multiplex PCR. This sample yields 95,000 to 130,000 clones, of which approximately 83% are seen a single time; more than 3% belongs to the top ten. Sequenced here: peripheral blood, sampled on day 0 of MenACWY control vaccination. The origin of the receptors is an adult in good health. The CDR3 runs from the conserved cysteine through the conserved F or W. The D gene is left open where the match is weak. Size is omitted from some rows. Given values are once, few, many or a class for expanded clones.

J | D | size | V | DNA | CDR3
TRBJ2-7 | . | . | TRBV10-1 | TGCGCCAGCAGCCGGGACAATGCCTACGAGCAGTACTTC | CASSRDNAYEQYF
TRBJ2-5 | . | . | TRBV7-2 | TGTGCCAGCAGCTTAGTGGGGCAGGCCCAAGAGACCCAGTACTTC | CASSLVGQAQETQYF
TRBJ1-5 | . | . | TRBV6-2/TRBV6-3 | TGTGCCAGCAGTACCGCGGGAGGGGGACGCAGCAATCAGCCCCAGCATTTT | CASSTAGGGRSNQPQHF
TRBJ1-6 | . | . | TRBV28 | TGTGCCAGCAGTATATACACCCGGAATTCACCCCTCCACTTT | CASSIYTRNSPLHF
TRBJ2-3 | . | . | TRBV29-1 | TGCAGCGTTGAGGGGGAAAGGCAGTATTTT | CSVEGERQYF
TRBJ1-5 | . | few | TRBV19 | TGTGCCAGTAGTAGAGGAGAGGGGCAGCCCCAGCATTTT | CASSRGEGQPQHF
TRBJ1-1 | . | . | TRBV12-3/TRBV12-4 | TGTGCCAGCAGTTTTGGAGGAACTGAAGCTTTCTTT | CASSFGGTEAFF
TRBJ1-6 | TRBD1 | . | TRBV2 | TGTGCCAGCTTGACAGGGTCCCAGAGCTCCTATAATTCACCCCTCCACTTT | CASLTGSQSSYNSPLHF
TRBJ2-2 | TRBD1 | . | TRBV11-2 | TGTGCCAGCAGCTTAGAGACAGGGGTCACCGGGGAGCTGTTTTTT | CASSLETGVTGELFF
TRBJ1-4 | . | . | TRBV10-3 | TGTGCCATCAGTGAGGGGGGGACTAATGAAAAACTGTTTTTT | CAISEGGTNEKLFF
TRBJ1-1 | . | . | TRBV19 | TGTGCCAGTAGCCAACCTACCCGGGGTGGTCGCACTGAAGCTTTCTTT | CASSQPTRGGRTEAFF
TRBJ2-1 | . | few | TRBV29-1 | TGCAGCGTTTCGGCCCCTGGTGAGCAGTTCTTC | CSVSAPGEQFF
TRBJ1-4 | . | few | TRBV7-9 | TGTGCCAGCACCCCGGGACGGACTAATGAAAAACTGTTTTTT | CASTPGRTNEKLFF
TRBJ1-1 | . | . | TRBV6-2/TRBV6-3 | TGTGCCAGCAGTTACTGGAGGGCCGGATACACTGAAGCTTTCTTT | CASSYWRAGYTEAFF
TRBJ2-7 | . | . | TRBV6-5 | TGTGCCAGCAGTTCGGGACTCATTCAGTCCCACGAGCAGTACTTC | CASSSGLIQSHEQYF
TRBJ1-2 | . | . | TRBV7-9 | TGTGCCAGCAGCTTACTAGGGGATGGCTACACCTTC | CASSLLGDGYTF
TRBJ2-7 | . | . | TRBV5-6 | TGTGCCAGCAGCCTCGGACAGCTATCCTACGAGCAGTACTTC | CASSLGQLSYEQYF
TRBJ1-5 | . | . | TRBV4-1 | TGCGCCAGCAGCTCCAGGACGGACTATCAGCCCCAGCATTTT | CASSSRTDYQPQHF
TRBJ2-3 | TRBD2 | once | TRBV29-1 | TGCAGCGTTGAACACAGCGGGGCAAGCACAGATACGCAGTATTTT | CSVEHSGASTDTQYF
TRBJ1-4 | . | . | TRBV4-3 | TGCGCCAGCAGCACACGCCCGACGACTGGCGCAACTAATGAAAAACTGTTTTTT | CASSTRPTTGATNEKLFF
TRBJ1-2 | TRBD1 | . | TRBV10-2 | TGCGCCAGCAGTGATCGGACAGGGGCGCATGGCTACACCTTC | CASSDRTGAHGYTF
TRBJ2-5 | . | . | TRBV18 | TGTGCCAGCTCCGACGTGGAACAAGAGACCCAGTACTTC | CASSDVEQETQYF
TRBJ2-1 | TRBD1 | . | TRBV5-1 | TGCGCCAGCAGCCCGGGGACAGGGTGGGTGGTTGAGCAGTTCTTC | CASSPGTGWVVEQFF
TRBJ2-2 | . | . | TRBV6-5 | TGTGCCAGCAGTTACTCAGGAAACACCGGGGAGCTGTTTTTT | CASSYSGNTGELFF
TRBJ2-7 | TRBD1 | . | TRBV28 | TGTGCCAGCAGTTTATGGACAGGGGGCGCCTACGAGCAGTACTTC | CASSLWTGGAYEQYF
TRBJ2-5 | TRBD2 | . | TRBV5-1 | TGCGCCAGCAGCTTGGAGACTAGCGGGGGGGTCCGTGAGACCCAGTACTTC | CASSLETSGGVRETQYF
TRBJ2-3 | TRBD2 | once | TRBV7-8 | TGTGCCAGCAGCCGCCCCCTCAGCGGGGGGGTGGCTGGCGCAGATACGCAGTATTTT | CASSRPLSGGVAGADTQYF
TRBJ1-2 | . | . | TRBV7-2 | TGTGCCAGCAGCTTATTTGGACCGGGAGAAGGGGGCTACACCTTC | CASSLFGPGEGGYTF
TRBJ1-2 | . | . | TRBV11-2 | TGTGCCAGCAGCTTAGGATCGGGGGGGCTGAGCTATGGCTACACCTTC | CASSLGSGGLSYGYTF
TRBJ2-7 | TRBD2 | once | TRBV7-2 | TGTGCCAGCAGCTTAATGATAGCGGGGAAGTACGAGCAGTACTTC | CASSLMIAGKYEQYF
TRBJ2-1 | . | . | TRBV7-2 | TGTGCCAGCAGCTTAACCGACGCCCGGTCCCTTGAGCAGTTCTTC | CASSLTDARSLEQFF
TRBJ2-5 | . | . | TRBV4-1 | TGCGCCAGCAGCCAAGAGGAACTAGCCACAGCTCAAGAGACCCAGTACTTC | CASSQEELATAQETQYF
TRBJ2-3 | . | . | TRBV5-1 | TGCGCCAGCAGCTCACAGGAGTACACAGATACGCAGTATTTT | CASSSQEYTDTQYF
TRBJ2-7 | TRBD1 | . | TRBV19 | TGTGCCAGTAGTATCGGTCAGGGGGACTACGAGCAGTACTTC | CASSIGQGDYEQYF
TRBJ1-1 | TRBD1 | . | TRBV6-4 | TGTGCCAGCAGTCCTGACCACAGGGGGCGGACTTTCTTT | CASSPDHRGRTFF
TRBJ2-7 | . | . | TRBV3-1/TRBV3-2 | TGTGCCAGCAGCCAAGCCGATGGGGAGCAGTACTTC | CASSQADGEQYF
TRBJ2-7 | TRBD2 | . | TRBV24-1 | TGTGCCACCAGTGATTCGGCTAGCGGGGAGAGGGAGCAGTACTTC | CATSDSASGEREQYF
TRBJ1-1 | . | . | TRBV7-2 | TGTGCCAGCAGCTTAGATCCTGTTGCAGGGTTTTTCTTT | CASSLDPVAGFFF
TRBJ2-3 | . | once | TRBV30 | TGTGCCTGGAGTGATGGAGTGGGCGCCACAGATACGCAGTATTTT | CAWSDGVGATDTQYF
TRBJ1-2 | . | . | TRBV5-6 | TGTGCCAGCAGCCAGGACGGCGCCGCTAACTTTAACTATGGCTACACCTTC | CASSQDGAANFNYGYTF
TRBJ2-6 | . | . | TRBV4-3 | TGCGCCAGCAGCCAAGATCGGAACAGGGCGGGGGCCAACGTCCTGACTTTC | CASSQDRNRAGANVLTF
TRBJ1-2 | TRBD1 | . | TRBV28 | TGTGCCAGCAGCCCCTCAACAGGGGGATACTATGGCTACACCTTC | CASSPSTGGYYGYTF
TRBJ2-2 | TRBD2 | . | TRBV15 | TGTGCCACCAGCAGAGACCCAACAACTAGCGGGGGGTCCAACACCGGGGAGCTGTTTTTT | CATSRDPTTSGGSNTGELFF
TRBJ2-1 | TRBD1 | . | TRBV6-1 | TGTGCCAGCAATCGGGGACAGGGGTACAATGAGCAGTTCTTC | CASNRGQGYNEQFF
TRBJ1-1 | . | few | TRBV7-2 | TGTGCCAGCAGCTTAGGATGGTCTGAAGCTTTCTTT | CASSLGWSEAFF
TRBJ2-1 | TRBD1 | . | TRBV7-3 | TGTGCCAGCAGGGAGGACAGGGGATACAATGAGCAGTTCTTC | CASREDRGYNEQFF
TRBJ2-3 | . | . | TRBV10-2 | TGCGCCAGCAGGCGGGGCTCTAGCACAGATACGCAGTATTTT | CASRRGSSTDTQYF
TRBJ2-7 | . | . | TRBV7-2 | TGTGCCAGCAGCCCCGGAGCTTTAGAGCAGTACTTC | CASSPGALEQYF
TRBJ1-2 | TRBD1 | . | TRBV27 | TGTGCCAGCAGTTTCGGACAGGGGACAGGCTACACCTTC | CASSFGQGTGYTF
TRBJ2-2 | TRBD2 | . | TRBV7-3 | TGTGCCAGCAGCTTGCAACCGACTAGCAGTCTTAACACCGGGGAGCTGTTTTTT | CASSLQPTSSLNTGELFF
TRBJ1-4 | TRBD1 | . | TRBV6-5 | TGTGCCAGCAGTTACGGGGACAGGGTCCCTGAAAAACTGTTTTTT | CASSYGDRVPEKLFF
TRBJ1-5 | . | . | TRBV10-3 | TGTGCCATCAGTGAGTCGGGGCCTGTTTCGCCCCAGCATTTT | CAISESGPVSPQHF